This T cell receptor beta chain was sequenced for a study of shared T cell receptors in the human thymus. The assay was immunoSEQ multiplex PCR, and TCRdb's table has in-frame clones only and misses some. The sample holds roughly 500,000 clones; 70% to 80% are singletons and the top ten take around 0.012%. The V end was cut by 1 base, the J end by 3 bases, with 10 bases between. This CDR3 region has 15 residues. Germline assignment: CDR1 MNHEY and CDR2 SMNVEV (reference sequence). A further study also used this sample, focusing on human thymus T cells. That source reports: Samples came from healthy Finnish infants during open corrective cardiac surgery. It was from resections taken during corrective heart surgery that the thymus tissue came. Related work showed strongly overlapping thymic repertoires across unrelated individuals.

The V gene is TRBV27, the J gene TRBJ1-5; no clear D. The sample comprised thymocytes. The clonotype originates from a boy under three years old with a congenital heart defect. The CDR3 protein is CASSLLPQLNQPQHF. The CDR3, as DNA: TGTGCCAGCAGTTTATTGCCACAGCTCAATCAGCCCCAGCATTTT.